This T cell receptor (beta chain) originates from a study of shared clonotypes between healthy human individuals. Study-wide context: Each donor's CD4 naive and CD4 memory cells filled three plates apiece, CD8 naive two, and CD8 memory one. Study outcomes and limitations: The study found roughly 5% of naive CD4 clonotypes shared across a handful of donors.

Sequencing was performed with immunoSEQ multiplex PCR; in TCRdb, only in-frame clones are kept and a portion is missing. The data contain some 2,400,000 clones, approximately 94% of them singletons. In the case of this clone: The antigen is not known.

Adult Caucasians living in Nashville, Tennessee made up all of the donors. CD4+ cells yielded CD45RA+ naive and CD45RA-negative memory subsets. This TCR derives from a man between 18 and 29 years old in good health. The sample was naive CD4+ T cells sorted from blood. Subset defined: CD45RA+ positively selected.

The CDR3 nucleotides are TGCAGCGTAATCAACAGGGAAACTCCCTACGAGCAGTACTTC. It specifies CSVINRETPYEQYF. The chain joins TRBV29-1 to TRBJ2-7, with a possible D match to TRBD1 (6 bases). The CDR3 runs 14 residues. The germline V gene has CDR1 SQVTM and CDR2 ANQGSEA. The ends were cut back, 6 bases at V and 2 bases at J, with 17 bases in the middle.